The clone carrying this TCR beta chain came up many times. Its antigen remains unknown. The sample comes from a study of cytomegalovirus exposure and HLA in healthy donors. Whole-study findings and limits: The classifier was said to identify cytomegalovirus status with high specificity and sensitivity.

Researchers ran the PCR with 60 Vbeta and 13 Jbeta primers. Clones were sequenced by immunoSEQ multiplex PCR, and TCRdb holds only the in-frame ones, with some missing. The profile shows about 190,000 clones, 65% to 85% of them singletons. This TCR was sampled from a woman aged 18-30 years in good health and CMV-seronegative. Sequenced input: PBMCs.

CDR3 bases: TGTGCCAGCAGTCTAGACGGCAGCTCCTACAATGAGCAGTTCTTC. Its translation is CASSLDGSSYNEQFF. The chain has TRBV2 and TRBJ2-1; no reliable D call. CDR3 length: 15 residues. From germline, CDR1 is SNHLY and CDR2 FYNNEI. Trimming took off 5 bases at V and 0 bases at J, with 11 bases between the two ends.